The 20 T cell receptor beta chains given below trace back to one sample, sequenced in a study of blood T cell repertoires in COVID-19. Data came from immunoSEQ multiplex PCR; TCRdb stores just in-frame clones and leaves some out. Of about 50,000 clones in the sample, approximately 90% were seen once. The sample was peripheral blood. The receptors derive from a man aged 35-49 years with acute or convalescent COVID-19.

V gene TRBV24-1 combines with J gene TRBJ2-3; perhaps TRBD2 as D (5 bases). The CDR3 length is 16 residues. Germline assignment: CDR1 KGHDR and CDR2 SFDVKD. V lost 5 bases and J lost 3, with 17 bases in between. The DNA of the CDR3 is TGTGCCACCAGTGCCCCCCGGGTCCCGGGGACAGATACGCAGTATTTT. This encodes CATSAPRVPGTDTQYF.

This CDR3 reads CATATSGRGTGELFF. In nucleotides, the CDR3 is TGTGCCACCGCGACTAGCGGGAGGGGTACCGGGGAGCTGTTTTTT. The genes are TRBV10-3 and TRBJ2-2; 14 bases map to TRBD2. V lost 10 bases and J lost 5; bases outside the gene matches: 6. The CDR3 covers 15 residues. Germline V lookup: CDR1 ENHRY, CDR2 SYGVKD.

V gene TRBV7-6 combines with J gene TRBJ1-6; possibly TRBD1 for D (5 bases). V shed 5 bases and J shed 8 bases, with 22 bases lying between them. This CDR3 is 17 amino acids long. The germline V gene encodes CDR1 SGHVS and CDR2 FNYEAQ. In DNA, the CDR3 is TGTGCCAGCAGCCACACCTACGCGGGGGTATATGATTCACCCCTCCACTTT. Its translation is CASSHTYAGVYDSPLHF.

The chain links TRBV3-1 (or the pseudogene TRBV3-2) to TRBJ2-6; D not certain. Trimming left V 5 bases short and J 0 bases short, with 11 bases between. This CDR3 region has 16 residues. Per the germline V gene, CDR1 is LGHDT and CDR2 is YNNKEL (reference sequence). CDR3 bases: TGTGCCAGCAGCGCTAATACGGGCTCTGGGGCCAACGTCCTGACTTTC. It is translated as CASSANTGSGANVLTF.

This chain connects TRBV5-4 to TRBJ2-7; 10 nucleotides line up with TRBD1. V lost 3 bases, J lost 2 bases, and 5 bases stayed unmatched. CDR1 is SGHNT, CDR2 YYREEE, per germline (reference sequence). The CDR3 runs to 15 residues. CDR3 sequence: CASSSWDRGTYEQYF. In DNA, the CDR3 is TGTGCCAGCAGCTCCTGGGACAGGGGCACCTACGAGCAGTACTTC.

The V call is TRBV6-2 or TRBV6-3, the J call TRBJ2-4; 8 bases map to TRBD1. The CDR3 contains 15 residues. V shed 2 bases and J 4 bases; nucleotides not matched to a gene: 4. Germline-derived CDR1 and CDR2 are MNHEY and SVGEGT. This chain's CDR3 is CASSYDRGGKNIQYF. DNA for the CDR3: TGTGCCAGCAGTTACGACAGGGGTGGAAAAAACATTCAGTACTTC.

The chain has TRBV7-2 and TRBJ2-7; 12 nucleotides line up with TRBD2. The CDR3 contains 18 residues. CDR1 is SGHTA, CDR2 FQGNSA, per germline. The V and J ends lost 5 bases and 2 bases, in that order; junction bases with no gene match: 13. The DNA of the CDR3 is TGTGCCAGCAGCGCCAGCGGACTAGCGGGATTCACCACCTACGAGCAGTACTTC. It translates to CASSASGLAGFTTYEQYF.

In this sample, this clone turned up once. The CDR3 sequence: CASSPGDSRTYEQYF. The CDR3 coding sequence is TGCGCCAGCAGCCCAGGGGACAGCCGTACCTACGAGCAGTACTTC. The V call is TRBV5-1, the J call TRBJ2-7; 7 bases fit TRBD1. With V trimmed by 4 bases and J by 2 bases, 9 bases remained unmatched. The CDR3 length is 15 residues. Germline CDR1 is SGHRS and CDR2 is YFSETQ.

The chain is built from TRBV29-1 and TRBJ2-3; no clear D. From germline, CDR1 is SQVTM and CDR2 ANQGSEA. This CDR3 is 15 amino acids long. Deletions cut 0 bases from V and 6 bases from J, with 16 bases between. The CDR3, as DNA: TGCAGCGTTGAAGATCTTCTGGAGTTCTCGGATACGCAGTATTTT. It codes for CSVEDLLEFSDTQYF.

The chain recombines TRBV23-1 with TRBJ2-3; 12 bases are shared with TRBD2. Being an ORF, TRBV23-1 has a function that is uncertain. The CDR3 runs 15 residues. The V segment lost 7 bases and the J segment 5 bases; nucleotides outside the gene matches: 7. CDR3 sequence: CASILTSGGRDTQYF. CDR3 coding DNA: TGCGCCAGCATCTTGACTAGCGGGGGCCGAGATACGCAGTATTTT.

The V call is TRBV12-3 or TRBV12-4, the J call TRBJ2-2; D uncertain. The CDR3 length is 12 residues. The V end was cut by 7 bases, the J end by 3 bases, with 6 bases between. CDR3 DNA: TGTGCCAGCATCCTCGACACCGGGGAGCTGTTTTTT. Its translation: CASILDTGELFF.

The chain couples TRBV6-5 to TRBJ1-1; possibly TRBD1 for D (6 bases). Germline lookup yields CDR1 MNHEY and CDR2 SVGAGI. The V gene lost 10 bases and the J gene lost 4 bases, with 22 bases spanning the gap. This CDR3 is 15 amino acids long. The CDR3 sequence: CATRSGAPSATEAFF. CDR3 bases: TGTGCCACCCGATCAGGGGCTCCCTCGGCCACTGAAGCTTTCTTT.

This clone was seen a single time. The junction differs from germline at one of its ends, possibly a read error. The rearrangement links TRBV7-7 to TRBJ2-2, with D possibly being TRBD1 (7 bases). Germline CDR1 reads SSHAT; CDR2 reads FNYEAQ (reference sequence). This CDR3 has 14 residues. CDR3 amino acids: CASSQGGNTGELFF. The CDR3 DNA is TGTGCTAGCAGCCAGGGGGGTAACACCGGGGAGCTGTTTTTT.

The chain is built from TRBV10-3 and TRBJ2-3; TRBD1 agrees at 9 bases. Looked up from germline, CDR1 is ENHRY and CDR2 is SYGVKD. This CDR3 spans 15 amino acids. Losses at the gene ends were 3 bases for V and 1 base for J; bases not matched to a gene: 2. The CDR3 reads CAISEQGAGTDTQYF. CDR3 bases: TGTGCCATCAGTGAACAGGGGGCGGGCACAGATACGCAGTATTTT.

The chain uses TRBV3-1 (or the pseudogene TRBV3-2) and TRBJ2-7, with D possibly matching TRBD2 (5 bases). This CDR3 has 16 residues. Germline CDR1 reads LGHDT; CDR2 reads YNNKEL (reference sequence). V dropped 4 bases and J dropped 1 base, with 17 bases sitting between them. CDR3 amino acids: CASSPQAGMGSYEQYF. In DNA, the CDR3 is TGTGCCAGCAGCCCCCAAGCCGGGATGGGGTCCTACGAGCAGTACTTC.

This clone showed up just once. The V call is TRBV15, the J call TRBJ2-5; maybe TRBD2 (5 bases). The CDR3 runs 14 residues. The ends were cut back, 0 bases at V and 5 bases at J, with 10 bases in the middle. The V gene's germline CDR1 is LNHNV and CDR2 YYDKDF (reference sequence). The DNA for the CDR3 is TGTGCCACCAGCAGAGATAGAGGGTTGGAGACCCAGTACTTC. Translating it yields CATSRDRGLETQYF.

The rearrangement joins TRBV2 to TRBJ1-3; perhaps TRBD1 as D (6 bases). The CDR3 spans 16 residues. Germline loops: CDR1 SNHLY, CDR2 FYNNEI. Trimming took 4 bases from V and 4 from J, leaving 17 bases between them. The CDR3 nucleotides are TGTGCCAGCAGTGGCCCTGGGGGGGCTTGGGGAAACACCATATATTTT. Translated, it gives CASSGPGGAWGNTIYF.

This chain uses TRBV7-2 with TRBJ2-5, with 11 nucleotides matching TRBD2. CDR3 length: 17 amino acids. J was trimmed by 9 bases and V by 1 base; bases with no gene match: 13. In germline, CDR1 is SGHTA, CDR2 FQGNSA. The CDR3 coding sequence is TGTGCCAGCAGCTTAGGAGTAGGGACTAGCGGTGTAGGGCCCCAGTACTTC. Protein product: CASSLGVGTSGVGPQYF.

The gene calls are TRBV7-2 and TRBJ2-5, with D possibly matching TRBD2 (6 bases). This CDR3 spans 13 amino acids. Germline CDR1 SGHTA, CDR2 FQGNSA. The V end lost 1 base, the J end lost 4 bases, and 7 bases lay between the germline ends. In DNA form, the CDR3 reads TGTGCCAGCAGCTTAGACGGGAGAGAGACCCAGTACTTC. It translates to CASSLDGRETQYF.

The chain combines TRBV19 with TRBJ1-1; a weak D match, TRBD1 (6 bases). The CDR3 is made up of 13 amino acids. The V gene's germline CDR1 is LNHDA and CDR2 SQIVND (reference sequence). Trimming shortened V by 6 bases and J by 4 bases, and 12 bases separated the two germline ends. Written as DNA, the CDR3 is TGTGCCAGTAGGACGGGGGGGCCCACTGAAGCTTTCTTT. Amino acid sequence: CASRTGGPTEAFF.